This is a list of T cell receptor beta chains from one sample in a study of blood T cell repertoires in COVID-19. TCRdb keeps only in-frame clones here, not all; method: immunoSEQ multiplex PCR. The sample holds some 260,000 clones; approximately 88% are singletons and the top ten take around 9.6%. The material sequenced was peripheral blood. The source of these receptors is a woman between 65 and 79 years old with COVID-19, enrolled during active disease. Both conserved end residues are part of each CDR3. Fields, in order: clone size, J gene, D gene, V gene, CDR3 length, CDR3 DNA, CDR3 protein. D genes are given only for firm matches. Some rows mark clone size as missing; the rest say once, few, many or name a class of expanded clone.

size: NA
J: TRBJ2-1
D: TRBD2
V: TRBV4-2
length: 17
DNA: TGTGCCAGCAGCCAAGACCAGGGCCCTAGCGGGAGCAATGAGCAGTTCTTC
CDR3: CASSQDQGPSGSNEQFF

size: few
J: TRBJ2-7
D: TRBD2
V: TRBV28
length: 13
DNA: TGTGCCAGCAGGCCGGGGGGTAAATACGAGCAGTACTTC
CDR3: CASRPGGKYEQYF

size: NA
J: TRBJ1-5
D: NA
V: TRBV19
length: 16
DNA: TGTGCCAGTAGTATTAATCAGGGATCTGGCAATCAGCCCCAGCATTTT
CDR3: CASSINQGSGNQPQHF

size: once
J: TRBJ2-1
D: TRBD2
V: TRBV24-1
length: 18
DNA: TGTGCCACCAGTGACCCAGCGGGAGAAAGCTTAACAGACAATGAGCAGTTCTTC
CDR3: CATSDPAGESLTDNEQFF

size: few
J: TRBJ1-1
D: NA
V: TRBV5-1
length: 13
DNA: TGCGCCAGCAGCTCGGGGAACCGGGACAATGATTTCTTT
CDR3: CASSSGNRDNDFF

size: NA
J: TRBJ2-7
D: TRBD2
V: TRBV2
length: 15
DNA: TGTGCCAGCAGTGGGGGACTAGCGGGGTACTACGAGCAGTACTTC
CDR3: CASSGGLAGYYEQYF

size: NA
J: TRBJ1-1
D: NA
V: TRBV18
length: 14
DNA: TGTGCCAGCTCACCCAATCGGGGTAGCACTGAAGCTTTCTTT
CDR3: CASSPNRGSTEAFF

size: NA
J: TRBJ2-3
D: NA
V: TRBV6-5
length: 13
DNA: TGTGCCAGCATTTTCCTCCCGTCGGGTACGCAGTATTTT
CDR3: CASIFLPSGTQYF

size: once
J: TRBJ2-7
D: TRBD2
V: TRBV6-5
length: 13
DNA: TGTGCCAGCACGCGGGGGGAGTCCTACGAGCAGTACTTC
CDR3: CASTRGESYEQYF

size: NA
J: TRBJ2-7
D: NA
V: TRBV7-9
length: 14
DNA: TGTGCCAGCAGCCGGGACGGGAGCTCCTACGAGCAGTACTTC
CDR3: CASSRDGSSYEQYF

size: NA
J: TRBJ2-4
D: NA
V: TRBV6-2/TRBV6-3
length: 14
DNA: TGTGCCAGCACCCCAAACAGGGATGAAAACATTCAGTACTTC
CDR3: CASTPNRDENIQYF

size: NA
J: TRBJ2-1
D: TRBD2
V: TRBV11-2
length: 17
DNA: TGTGCCAGCAGCGAACAATCCGGGACTAGCGGGAGAAATGAGCAGTTCTTC
CDR3: CASSEQSGTSGRNEQFF

size: NA
J: TRBJ2-3
D: TRBD2
V: TRBV10-3
length: 16
DNA: TGTGCCATCAGTGCTACTAGCGAGAAGGTCACAGATACGCAGTATTTT
CDR3: CAISATSEKVTDTQYF

size: NA
J: TRBJ2-3
D: NA
V: TRBV7-9
length: 16
DNA: TGTGCCAGCAGCACCGAGCGGGCCTCCAGCACAGATACGCAGTATTTT
CDR3: CASSTERASSTDTQYF

size: NA
J: TRBJ2-1
D: TRBD1
V: TRBV10-3
length: 14
DNA: TGTGCCATCACCGGGACAGCCCTTAACAATGAGCAGTTCTTC
CDR3: CAITGTALNNEQFF

size: NA
J: TRBJ2-1
D: NA
V: TRBV20-1
length: 14
DNA: TGCAGTGCTAGTTTAAGCTTATCAAAGAGGGAGCAGTTCTTC
CDR3: CSASLSLSKREQFF

size: once
J: TRBJ2-7
D: NA
V: TRBV27
length: 16
DNA: TGTGCCAGCAGTTTATCGATGGGCGGGGCTCCGTACGAGCAGTACTTC
CDR3: CASSLSMGGAPYEQYF

size: few
J: TRBJ2-7
D: TRBD2
V: TRBV7-3
length: 15
DNA: TGTGCCAGCAGCTTAAGACTAGCGGGCATTGGGGAGCAGTACTTC
CDR3: CASSLRLAGIGEQYF

size: NA
J: TRBJ2-3
D: TRBD2
V: TRBV12-3/TRBV12-4
length: 13
DNA: TGTGCCAGCAGGACTAGCGGAGGGGATACGCAGTATTTT
CDR3: CASRTSGGDTQYF

size: NA
J: TRBJ1-4
D: NA
V: TRBV18
length: 15
DNA: TGTGCCAGCTCACCACAGAGGGATAATGGGGAAAAACTGTTTTTT
CDR3: CASSPQRDNGEKLFF

size: NA
J: TRBJ2-3
D: TRBD2
V: TRBV5-5
length: 15
DNA: TGTGCCAGCAGCCAAGGACTAGCGCGCACAGATACGCAGTATTTT
CDR3: CASSQGLARTDTQYF

size: NA
J: TRBJ2-7
D: TRBD2
V: TRBV30
length: 14
DNA: TGTGCCTGGAGTGTCGCGGGAGGGTTGAAGGAGCAGTACTTC
CDR3: CAWSVAGGLKEQYF

size: NA
J: TRBJ1-2
D: NA
V: TRBV11-3
length: 13
DNA: TGTGCCAGCAGCATAACAACAGGGAATGGCTACACCTTC
CDR3: CASSITTGNGYTF

size: NA
J: TRBJ2-2
D: TRBD2
V: TRBV7-6
length: 21
DNA: TGTGCCAGCAGCAAACCGGGACTAGCGGGAGGCGAAGAAAGTTCGCCCGGGGAGCTGTTTTTT
CDR3: CASSKPGLAGGEESSPGELFF

size: NA
J: TRBJ1-2
D: TRBD1
V: TRBV27
length: 15
DNA: TGTGCCAGCAGTCCTCCAGGGGGGTATGGGTATGGCTACACCTTC
CDR3: CASSPPGGYGYGYTF

size: NA
J: TRBJ1-5
D: TRBD1
V: TRBV18
length: 11
DNA: TGTGCCAGCTCACCGGGACAGGCCCAGCATTTT
CDR3: CASSPGQAQHF

size: NA
J: TRBJ1-1
D: NA
V: TRBV7-8
length: 14
DNA: TGTGCCAGCAGCCCAACAGGGACGGGCACTGAAGCTTTCTTT
CDR3: CASSPTGTGTEAFF

size: few
J: TRBJ2-7
D: TRBD2
V: TRBV3-1/TRBV3-2
length: 15
DNA: TGTGCCAGCAGCCAAGAATCGGCTAGCGGATACGAGCAGTACTTC
CDR3: CASSQESASGYEQYF

size: NA
J: TRBJ1-2
D: NA
V: TRBV2
length: 15
DNA: TGTGCCAGCAGTGAAGGGGCGCTCAAAACCTATGGCTACACCTTC
CDR3: CASSEGALKTYGYTF

size: NA
J: TRBJ2-7
D: NA
V: TRBV29-1
length: 14
DNA: TGCAGCGTTGGCGGGCGGGCAAGCGCCGCCGAGCAGTACTTC
CDR3: CSVGGRASAAEQYF

size: once
J: TRBJ1-1
D: TRBD1
V: TRBV6-1
length: 14
DNA: TGTGCCAGCAGTGAGAGACAGGGAGGCACTGAAGCTTTCTTT
CDR3: CASSERQGGTEAFF

size: NA
J: TRBJ1-1
D: NA
V: TRBV30
length: 12
DNA: TGTGCCTGGAGTCCGGACTCCCGGATAGCTTTCTTT
CDR3: CAWSPDSRIAFF

size: NA
J: TRBJ1-2
D: NA
V: TRBV11-1
length: 15
DNA: TGTGCCAGCAGCTTAGGATCACCTCCCGCGCGTGGCTACACCTTC
CDR3: CASSLGSPPARGYTF

size: NA
J: TRBJ1-1
D: NA
V: TRBV29-1
length: 13
DNA: TGCAGCGTTGGGGGACAATTGAACACTGAAGCTTTCTTT
CDR3: CSVGGQLNTEAFF

size: NA
J: TRBJ2-3
D: NA
V: TRBV24-1
length: 17
DNA: TGTGCCACCAGTGATTTCTGGGCTAGCTTTGGCACAGATACGCAGTATTTT
CDR3: CATSDFWASFGTDTQYF

size: NA
J: TRBJ2-1
D: NA
V: TRBV21-1
length: 15
DNA: TGTGCCAGCAGCAAAGAATGCGCGGGAGTGAATGAGCAGTTCTTC
CDR3: CASSKECAGVNEQFF

size: few
J: TRBJ1-3
D: NA
V: TRBV7-6
length: 15
DNA: TGTGCCAGCAGCCTAATGCAGGCATCTGGAAACACCATATATTTT
CDR3: CASSLMQASGNTIYF

size: NA
J: TRBJ2-5
D: TRBD2
V: TRBV7-7
length: 13
DNA: TGTGCTAGCAGCTCGGGACTAGCAGAGACCCAGTACTTC
CDR3: CASSSGLAETQYF

size: NA
J: TRBJ2-1
D: TRBD2
V: TRBV19
length: 17
DNA: TGTGCCAGTAGTATCTCAGCGGGACTAGCGGGAGGGTATGAGCAGTTCTTC
CDR3: CASSISAGLAGGYEQFF

size: few
J: TRBJ2-2
D: TRBD2
V: TRBV14
length: 17
DNA: TGTGCCAGCAGCCAAGATGTGAGAGGCGGGAGGATCGGGGAGCTGTTTTTT
CDR3: CASSQDVRGGRIGELFF

size: NA
J: TRBJ1-5
D: NA
V: TRBV19
length: 16
DNA: TGTGCCAGTAGATATAGCCCTTCGGGGTTCTATCAGCCCCAGCATTTT
CDR3: CASRYSPSGFYQPQHF

size: NA
J: TRBJ2-4
D: NA
V: TRBV4-2
length: 14
DNA: TGTGCCAGCAGCCAAGGAGTAGCCAAAAACATTCAGTACTTC
CDR3: CASSQGVAKNIQYF

size: NA
J: TRBJ1-2
D: TRBD1
V: TRBV28
length: 13
DNA: TGTGCCAGCACATCCGGGACAGGGGGGGGCTACACCTTC
CDR3: CASTSGTGGGYTF

size: NA
J: TRBJ2-7
D: NA
V: TRBV5-1
length: 14
DNA: TGCGCCAGCAGCTTAGGGACGGACTACTACGAGCAGTACTTC
CDR3: CASSLGTDYYEQYF

size: NA
J: TRBJ2-7
D: TRBD1
V: TRBV19
length: 13
DNA: TGTGCCAGTAGTATTCACAGGGGTGGCGAGCAGTACTTC
CDR3: CASSIHRGGEQYF

size: few
J: TRBJ1-1
D: NA
V: TRBV29-1
length: 12
DNA: TGCAGCGCAGGACAGATGAACACTGAAGCTTTCTTT
CDR3: CSAGQMNTEAFF

size: NA
J: TRBJ1-2
D: NA
V: TRBV20-1
length: 11
DNA: TGCAGTGCTGGGTCAGGCGTCGGCTACACCTTC
CDR3: CSAGSGVGYTF

size: NA
J: TRBJ2-5
D: TRBD2
V: TRBV7-3
length: 19
DNA: TGTGCCAGCAGCCTAGGACTAGCGGGAGGGGTACGGAGTCAAGAGACCCAGTACTTC
CDR3: CASSLGLAGGVRSQETQYF

size: once
J: TRBJ2-1
D: NA
V: TRBV24-1
length: 16
DNA: TGTGCCACCAGTGATGACGACTGGCGAGCTTACAATGAGCAGTTCTTC
CDR3: CATSDDDWRAYNEQFF

size: NA
J: TRBJ2-2
D: NA
V: TRBV7-2
length: 14
DNA: TGTGCCAGCCTGATAGGGGCAAACACCGGGGAGCTGTTTTTT
CDR3: CASLIGANTGELFF

size: NA
J: TRBJ1-1
D: NA
V: TRBV21-1
length: 17
DNA: TGTGCCAGCAGCAAAGGTCGTAGCGGAAGCGAGAACACTGAAGCTTTCTTT
CDR3: CASSKGRSGSENTEAFF

size: few
J: TRBJ1-4
D: NA
V: TRBV18
length: 16
DNA: TGTGCCAGCTCACCCAGCTGGGGGGCAACTAATGAAAAACTGTTTTTT
CDR3: CASSPSWGATNEKLFF

size: NA
J: TRBJ1-5
D: TRBD1
V: TRBV19
length: 14
DNA: TGTGCCAGTAGTGGACAGGGGGGCAATCAGCCCCAGCATTTT
CDR3: CASSGQGGNQPQHF

size: once
J: TRBJ1-4
D: TRBD1
V: TRBV10-3
length: 14
DNA: TGTGCCATCAGTGACACAGGGGGTGGCGAAAAACTGTTTTTT
CDR3: CAISDTGGGEKLFF

size: NA
J: TRBJ1-1
D: TRBD1
V: TRBV19
length: 15
DNA: TGTGCCAGTAGTCCTCAAACAGGGGCGAACACTGAAGCTTTCTTT
CDR3: CASSPQTGANTEAFF

size: NA
J: TRBJ2-2
D: TRBD2
V: TRBV28
length: 21
DNA: TGTGCCAGCAGTTTAACCCACCATCGACTAGCGTTGATCATGAACACCGGGGAGCTGTTTTTT
CDR3: CASSLTHHRLALIMNTGELFF

size: NA
J: TRBJ1-2
D: TRBD1
V: TRBV7-8
length: 15
DNA: TGTGCCAGCAGCACGACAGGGGGCGCCTCCCATGGCTACACCTTC
CDR3: CASSTTGGASHGYTF